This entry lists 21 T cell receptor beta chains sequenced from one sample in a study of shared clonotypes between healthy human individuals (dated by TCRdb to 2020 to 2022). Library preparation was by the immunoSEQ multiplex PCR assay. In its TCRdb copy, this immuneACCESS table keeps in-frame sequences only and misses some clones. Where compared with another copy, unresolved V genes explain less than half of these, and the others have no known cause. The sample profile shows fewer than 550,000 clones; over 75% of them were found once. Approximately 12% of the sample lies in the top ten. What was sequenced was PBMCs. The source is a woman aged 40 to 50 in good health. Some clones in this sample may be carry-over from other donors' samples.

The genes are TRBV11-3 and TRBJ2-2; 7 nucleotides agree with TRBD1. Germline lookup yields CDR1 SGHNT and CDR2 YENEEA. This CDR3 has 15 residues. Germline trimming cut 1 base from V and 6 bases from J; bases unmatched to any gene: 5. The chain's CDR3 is CASSLGTGWAGELFF. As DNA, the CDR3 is TGTGCCAGCAGCTTAGGGACAGGTTGGGCCGGGGAGCTGTTTTTT.

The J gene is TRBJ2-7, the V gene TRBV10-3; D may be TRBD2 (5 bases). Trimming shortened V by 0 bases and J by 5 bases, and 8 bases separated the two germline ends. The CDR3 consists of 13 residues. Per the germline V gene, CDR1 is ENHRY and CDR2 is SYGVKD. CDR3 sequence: CAISESTGNEQYF. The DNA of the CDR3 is TGTGCCATCAGTGAGTCGACCGGGAACGAGCAGTACTTC.

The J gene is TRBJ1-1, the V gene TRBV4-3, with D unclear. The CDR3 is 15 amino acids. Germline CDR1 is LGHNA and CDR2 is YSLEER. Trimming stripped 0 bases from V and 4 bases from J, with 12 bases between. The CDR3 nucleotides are TGCGCCAGCAGCCAAGACTACACAATAGGCACTGAAGCTTTCTTT. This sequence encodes CASSQDYTIGTEAFF.

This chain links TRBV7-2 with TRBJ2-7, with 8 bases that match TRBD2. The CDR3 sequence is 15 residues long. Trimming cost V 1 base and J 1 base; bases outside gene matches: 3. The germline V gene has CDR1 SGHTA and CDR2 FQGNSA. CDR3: CASSLGGTRSYEQYF. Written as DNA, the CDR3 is TGTGCCAGCAGCTTAGGAGGGACTAGATCCTACGAGCAGTACTTC. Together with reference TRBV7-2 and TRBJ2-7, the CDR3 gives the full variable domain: GAGVSQSPSNKVTEKGKDVELRCDPISGHTALYWYRQSLGQGLEFLIYFQGNSAPDKSGLPSDRFSAERTGGSVSTLTIQRTQQEDSAVYLCASSLGGTRSYEQYFGPGTRLTVT.

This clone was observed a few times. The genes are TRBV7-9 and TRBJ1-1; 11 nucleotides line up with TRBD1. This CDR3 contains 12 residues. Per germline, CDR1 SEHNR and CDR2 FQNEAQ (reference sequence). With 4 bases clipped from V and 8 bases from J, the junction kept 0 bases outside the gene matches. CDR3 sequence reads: CASSWDRGEAFF. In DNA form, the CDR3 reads TGTGCCAGCAGCTGGGACAGGGGGGAAGCTTTCTTT.

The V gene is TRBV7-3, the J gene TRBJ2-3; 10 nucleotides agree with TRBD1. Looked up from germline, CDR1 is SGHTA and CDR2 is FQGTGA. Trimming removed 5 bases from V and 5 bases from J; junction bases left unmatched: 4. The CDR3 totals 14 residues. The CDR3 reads CASSLGQGRDTQYF. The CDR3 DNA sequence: TGTGCCAGCAGCCTGGGACAGGGGAGAGATACGCAGTATTTT.

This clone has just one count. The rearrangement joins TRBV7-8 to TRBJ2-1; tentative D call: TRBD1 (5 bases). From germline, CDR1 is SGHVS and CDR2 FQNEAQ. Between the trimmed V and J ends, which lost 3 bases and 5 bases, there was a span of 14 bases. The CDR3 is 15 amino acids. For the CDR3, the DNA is TGTGCCAGCAGCTTGTATCCCCAGGGAAACAATGAGCAGTTCTTC. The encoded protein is CASSLYPQGNNEQFF.

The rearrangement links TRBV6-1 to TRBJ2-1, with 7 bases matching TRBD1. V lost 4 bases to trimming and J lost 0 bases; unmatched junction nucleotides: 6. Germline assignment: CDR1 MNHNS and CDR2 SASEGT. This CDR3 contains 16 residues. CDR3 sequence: CASSAQSGGSYNEQFF. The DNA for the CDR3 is TGTGCCAGCAGTGCACAGTCAGGGGGCTCCTACAATGAGCAGTTCTTC.

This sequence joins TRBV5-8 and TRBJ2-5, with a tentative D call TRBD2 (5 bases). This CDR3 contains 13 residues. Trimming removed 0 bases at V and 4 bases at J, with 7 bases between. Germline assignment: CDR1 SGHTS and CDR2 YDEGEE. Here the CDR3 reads CASSLGGSETQYF. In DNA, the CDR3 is TGTGCCAGCAGCTTGGGCGGGTCAGAGACCCAGTACTTC.

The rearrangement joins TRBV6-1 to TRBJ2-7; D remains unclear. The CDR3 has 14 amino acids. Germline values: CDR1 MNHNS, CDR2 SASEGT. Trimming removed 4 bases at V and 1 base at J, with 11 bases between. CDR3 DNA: TGTGCCAGCAGTGTTGGCATGACATCCTACGAGCAGTACTTC. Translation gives CASSVGMTSYEQYF.

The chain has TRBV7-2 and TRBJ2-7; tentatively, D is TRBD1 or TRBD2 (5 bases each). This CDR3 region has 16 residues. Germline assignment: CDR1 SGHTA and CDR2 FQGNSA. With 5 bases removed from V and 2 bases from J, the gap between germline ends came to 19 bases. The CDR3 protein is CASSRDPPTRPYEQYF. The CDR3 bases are TGTGCCAGCAGCCGGGACCCCCCCACCCGGCCCTACGAGCAGTACTTC.

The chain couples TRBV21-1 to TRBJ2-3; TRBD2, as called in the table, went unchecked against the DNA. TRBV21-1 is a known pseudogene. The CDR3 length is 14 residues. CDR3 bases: TGTGCCAGCAGCAAGGGGGGGCCGGTAGATACGCAGTATTTT. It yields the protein CASSKGGPVDTQYF.

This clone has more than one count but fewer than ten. CDR3 loop: CASRDEGEYTEAFF. The CDR3 DNA reads as TGTGCCAGCAGGGACGAAGGGGAGTACACTGAAGCTTTCTTT. The chain has TRBV2 and TRBJ1-1; TRBD1 is a possible D gene (5 bases). With 6 bases removed from V and 3 bases from J, the gap between germline ends came to 14 bases. The CDR3 extends over 14 amino acids. Germline V gene data show CDR1 as SNHLY and CDR2 as FYNNEI.

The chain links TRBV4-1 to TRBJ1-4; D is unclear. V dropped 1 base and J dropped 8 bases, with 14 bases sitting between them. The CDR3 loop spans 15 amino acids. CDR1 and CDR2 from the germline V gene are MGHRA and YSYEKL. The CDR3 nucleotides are TGCGCCAGCAGCCAAGTCGCGACATCGGGGGAAAAACTGTTTTTT. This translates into CASSQVATSGEKLFF.

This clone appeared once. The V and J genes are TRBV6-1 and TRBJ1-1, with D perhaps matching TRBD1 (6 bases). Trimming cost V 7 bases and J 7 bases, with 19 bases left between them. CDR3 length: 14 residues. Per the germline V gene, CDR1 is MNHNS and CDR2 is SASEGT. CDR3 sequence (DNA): TGTGCCAGCACCGAGATGAGGGGGTCCATTGAAGCTTTCTTT. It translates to CASTEMRGSIEAFF.

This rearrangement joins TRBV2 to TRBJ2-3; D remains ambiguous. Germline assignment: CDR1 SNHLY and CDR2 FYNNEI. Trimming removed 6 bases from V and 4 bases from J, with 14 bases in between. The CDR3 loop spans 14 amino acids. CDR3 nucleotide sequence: TGTGCCAGCAGCGCTAATGGGTGGGCAGATACGCAGTATTTT. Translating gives CASSANGWADTQYF. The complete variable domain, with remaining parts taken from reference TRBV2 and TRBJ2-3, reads EPEVTQTPSHQVTQMGQEVILRCVPISNHLYFYWYRQILGQKVEFLVSFYNNEISEKSEIFDDQFSVERPDGSNFTLKIRSTKLEDSAMYFCASSANGWADTQYFGPGTRLTVL.

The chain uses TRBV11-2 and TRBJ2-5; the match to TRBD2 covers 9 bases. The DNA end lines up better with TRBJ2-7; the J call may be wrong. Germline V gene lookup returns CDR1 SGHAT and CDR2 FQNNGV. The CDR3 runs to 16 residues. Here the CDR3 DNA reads TGTGCCAGCAGCTTACATGGACTAGCGTCCTCCTACGAGCAGTACTTC. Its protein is CASSLHGLASSYEQYF.

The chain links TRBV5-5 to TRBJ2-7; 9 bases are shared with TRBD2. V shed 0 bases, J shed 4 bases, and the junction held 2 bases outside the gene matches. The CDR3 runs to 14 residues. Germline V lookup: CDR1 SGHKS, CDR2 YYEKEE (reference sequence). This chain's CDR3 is CASSLGLAVYEQYF. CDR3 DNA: TGTGCCAGCAGCTTGGGACTAGCGGTTTACGAGCAGTACTTC.

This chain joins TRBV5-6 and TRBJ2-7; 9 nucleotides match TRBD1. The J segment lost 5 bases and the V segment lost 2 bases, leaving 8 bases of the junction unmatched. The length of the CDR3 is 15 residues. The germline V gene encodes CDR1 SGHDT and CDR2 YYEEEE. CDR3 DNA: TGTGCCAGCAGCTTTCGCCGGGACAGGGAGCACGAGCAGTACTTC. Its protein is CASSFRRDREHEQYF.

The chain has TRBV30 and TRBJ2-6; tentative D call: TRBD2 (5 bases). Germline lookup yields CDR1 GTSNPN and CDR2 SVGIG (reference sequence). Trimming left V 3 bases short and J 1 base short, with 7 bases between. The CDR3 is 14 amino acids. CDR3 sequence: CAWSGESGANVLTF. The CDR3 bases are TGTGCCTGGAGCGGGGAGTCTGGGGCCAACGTCCTGACTTTC.

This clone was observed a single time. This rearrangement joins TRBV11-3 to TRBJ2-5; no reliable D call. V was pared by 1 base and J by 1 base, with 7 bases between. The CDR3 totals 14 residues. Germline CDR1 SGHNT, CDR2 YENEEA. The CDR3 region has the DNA TGTGCCAGCAGCTTAGGGGCAAGCCAAGAGACCCAGTACTTC. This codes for CASSLGASQETQYF.